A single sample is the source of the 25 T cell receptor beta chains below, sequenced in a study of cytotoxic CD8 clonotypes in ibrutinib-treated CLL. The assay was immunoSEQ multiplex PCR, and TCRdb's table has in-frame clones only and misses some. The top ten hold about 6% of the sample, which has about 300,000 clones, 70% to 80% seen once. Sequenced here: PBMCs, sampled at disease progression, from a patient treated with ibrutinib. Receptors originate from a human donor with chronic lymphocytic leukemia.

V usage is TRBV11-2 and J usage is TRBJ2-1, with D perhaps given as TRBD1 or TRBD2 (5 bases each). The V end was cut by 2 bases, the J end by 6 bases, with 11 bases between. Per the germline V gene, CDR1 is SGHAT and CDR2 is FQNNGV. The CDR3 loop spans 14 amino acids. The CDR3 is CASSLPQGANEQFF. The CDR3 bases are TGTGCCAGCAGCTTACCCCAGGGAGCCAATGAGCAGTTCTTC.

CDR3 amino acids: CASSLNTGELFF. CDR3 DNA sequence: TGTGCCAGCTCCCTGAACACCGGGGAGCTGTTTTTT. V usage is TRBV6-1 and J usage is TRBJ2-2; D not resolved. This CDR3 spans 12 amino acids. Trimming removed 8 bases at V and 1 base at J, with 5 bases between. CDR1 is MNHNS and CDR2 is SASEGT in the germline V gene.

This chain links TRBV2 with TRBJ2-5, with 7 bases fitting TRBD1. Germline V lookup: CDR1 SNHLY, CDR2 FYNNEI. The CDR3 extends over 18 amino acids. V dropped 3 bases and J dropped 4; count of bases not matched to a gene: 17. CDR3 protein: CASSDRADRVRQLETQYF. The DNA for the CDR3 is TGTGCCAGCAGTGATAGGGCCGACAGGGTCCGCCAGTTAGAGACCCAGTACTTC.

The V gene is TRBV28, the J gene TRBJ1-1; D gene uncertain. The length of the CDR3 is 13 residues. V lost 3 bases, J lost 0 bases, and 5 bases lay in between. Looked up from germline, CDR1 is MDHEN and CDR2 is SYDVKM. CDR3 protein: CASSFGLNTEAFF. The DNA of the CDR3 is TGTGCCAGCAGTTTTGGGTTGAACACTGAAGCTTTCTTT. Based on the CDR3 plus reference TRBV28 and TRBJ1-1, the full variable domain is DVKVTQSSRYLVKRTGEKVFLECVQDMDHENMFWYRQDPGLGLRLIYFSYDVKMKEKGDIPEGYSVSREKKERFSLILESASTNQTSMYLCASSFGLNTEAFFGQGTRLTVV.

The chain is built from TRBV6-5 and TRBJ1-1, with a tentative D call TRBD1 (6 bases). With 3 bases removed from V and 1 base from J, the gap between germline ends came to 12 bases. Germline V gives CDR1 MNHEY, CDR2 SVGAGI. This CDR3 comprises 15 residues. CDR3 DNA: TGTGCCAGCAGTTATTTCCGGGGGCGGAACACTGAAGCTTTCTTT. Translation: CASSYFRGRNTEAFF.

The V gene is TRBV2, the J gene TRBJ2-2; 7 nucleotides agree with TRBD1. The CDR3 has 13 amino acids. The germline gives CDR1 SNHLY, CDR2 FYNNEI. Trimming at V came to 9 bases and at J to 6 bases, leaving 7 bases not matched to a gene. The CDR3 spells CAREEGAAGELFF. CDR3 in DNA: TGTGCCAGAGAAGAGGGGGCCGCCGGGGAGCTGTTTTTT.

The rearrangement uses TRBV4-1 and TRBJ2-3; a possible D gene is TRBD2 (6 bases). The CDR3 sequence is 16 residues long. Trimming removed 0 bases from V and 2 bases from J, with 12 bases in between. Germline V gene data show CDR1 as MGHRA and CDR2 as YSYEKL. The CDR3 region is CASSQEAGGATDTQYF. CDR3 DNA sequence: TGCGCCAGCAGCCAAGAAGCGGGCGGTGCCACAGATACGCAGTATTTT.

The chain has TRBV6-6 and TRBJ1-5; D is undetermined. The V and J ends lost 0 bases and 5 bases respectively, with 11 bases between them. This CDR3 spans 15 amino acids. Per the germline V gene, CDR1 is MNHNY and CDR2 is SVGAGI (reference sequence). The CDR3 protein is CASSYSLLIYQPQHF. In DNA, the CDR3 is TGTGCCAGCAGTTACTCGCTCTTGATTTATCAGCCCCAGCATTTT.

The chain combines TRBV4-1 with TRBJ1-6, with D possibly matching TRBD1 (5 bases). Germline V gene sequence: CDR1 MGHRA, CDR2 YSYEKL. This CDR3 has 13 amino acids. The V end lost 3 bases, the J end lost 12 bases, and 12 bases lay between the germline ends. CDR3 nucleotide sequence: TGCGCCAGCAGCCACCCTACGCAGGGACCCCTCCACTTT. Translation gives CASSHPTQGPLHF.

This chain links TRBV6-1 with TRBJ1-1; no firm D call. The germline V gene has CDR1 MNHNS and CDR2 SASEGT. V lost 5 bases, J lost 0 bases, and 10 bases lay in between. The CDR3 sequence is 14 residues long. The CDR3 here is CASSNPAMNTEAFF. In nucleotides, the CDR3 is TGTGCCAGCAGTAACCCAGCGATGAACACTGAAGCTTTCTTT.

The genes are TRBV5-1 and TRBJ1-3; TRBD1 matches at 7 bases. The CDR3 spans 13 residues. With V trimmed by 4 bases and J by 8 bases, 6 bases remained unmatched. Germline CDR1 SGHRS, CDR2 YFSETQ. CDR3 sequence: CASSTDRRDTIYF. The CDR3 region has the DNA TGCGCCAGCAGCACGGACAGGCGGGACACCATATATTTT. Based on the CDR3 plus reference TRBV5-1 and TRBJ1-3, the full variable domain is KAGVTQTPRYLIKTRGQQVTLSCSPISGHRSVSWYQQTPGQGLQFLFEYFSETQRNKGNFPGRFSGRQFSNSRSEMNVSTLELGDSALYLCASSTDRRDTIYFGEGSWLTVV.

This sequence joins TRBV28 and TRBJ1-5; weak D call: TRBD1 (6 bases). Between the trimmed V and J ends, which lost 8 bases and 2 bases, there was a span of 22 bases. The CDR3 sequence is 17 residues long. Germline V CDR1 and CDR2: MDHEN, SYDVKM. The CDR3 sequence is CASGGRRGTRGNQPQHF. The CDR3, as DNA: TGTGCCAGCGGCGGTCGTAGGGGGACGCGAGGCAATCAGCCCCAGCATTTT.

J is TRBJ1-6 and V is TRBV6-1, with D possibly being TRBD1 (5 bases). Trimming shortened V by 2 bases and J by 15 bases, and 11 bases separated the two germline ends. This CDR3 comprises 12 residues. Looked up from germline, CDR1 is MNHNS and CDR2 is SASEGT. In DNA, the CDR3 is TGTGCCAGCAGTGAATTCAGGGAACTCCTCCACTTT. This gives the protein CASSEFRELLHF.

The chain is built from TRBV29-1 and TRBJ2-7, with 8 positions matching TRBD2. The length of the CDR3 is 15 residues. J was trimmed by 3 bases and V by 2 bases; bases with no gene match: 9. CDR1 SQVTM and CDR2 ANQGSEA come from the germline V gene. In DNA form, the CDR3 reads TGCAGCGTTGAAACGCGGGGGGTAATGGTCTACGAGCAGTACTTC. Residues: CSVETRGVMVYEQYF.

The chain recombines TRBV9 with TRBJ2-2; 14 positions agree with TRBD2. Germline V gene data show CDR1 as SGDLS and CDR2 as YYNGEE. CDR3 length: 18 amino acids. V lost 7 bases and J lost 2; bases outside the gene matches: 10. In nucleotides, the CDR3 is TGTGCCAGCTGGGGCTGGACTAGCGGGAGGACAAACACCGGGGAGCTGTTTTTT. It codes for CASWGWTSGRTNTGELFF.

CDR3 residues: CASSSGSGGTQYF. CDR3 nucleotides: TGTGCCAGCAGTAGCGGGAGCGGGGGTACGCAGTATTTT. The gene calls are TRBV6-5 and TRBJ2-3; TRBD2 matches 8 bases. Trimming cost V 5 bases and J 8 bases; bases outside gene matches: 6. The CDR3 runs to 13 residues. Germline CDR1 and CDR2: MNHEY and SVGAGI.

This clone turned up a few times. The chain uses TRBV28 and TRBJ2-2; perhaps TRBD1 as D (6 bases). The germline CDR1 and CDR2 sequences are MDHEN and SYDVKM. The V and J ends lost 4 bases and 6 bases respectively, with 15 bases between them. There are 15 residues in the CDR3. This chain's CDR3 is CASSSTGSRAGELFF. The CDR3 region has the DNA TGTGCCAGCAGTTCTACAGGGTCTAGGGCCGGGGAGCTGTTTTTT.

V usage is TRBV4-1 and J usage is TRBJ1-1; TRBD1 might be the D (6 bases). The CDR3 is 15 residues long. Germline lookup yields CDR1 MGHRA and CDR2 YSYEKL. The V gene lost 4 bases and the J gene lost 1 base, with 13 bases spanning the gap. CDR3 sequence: CASSPVTGRNTEAFF. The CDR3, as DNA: TGCGCCAGCAGCCCAGTGACAGGCAGGAACACTGAAGCTTTCTTT.

The CDR3 region is CASSYVQGGYGYTF. The DNA of the CDR3 is TGTGCCAGCAGTTACGTACAGGGGGGCTATGGCTACACCTTC. The chain has TRBV6-6 and TRBJ1-2; TRBD1 agrees at 8 bases. CDR3 length: 14 residues. Trimming took 2 bases from V and 4 from J; bases not matched to a gene: 3. Germline CDR1 reads MNHNY; CDR2 reads SVGAGI (reference sequence).

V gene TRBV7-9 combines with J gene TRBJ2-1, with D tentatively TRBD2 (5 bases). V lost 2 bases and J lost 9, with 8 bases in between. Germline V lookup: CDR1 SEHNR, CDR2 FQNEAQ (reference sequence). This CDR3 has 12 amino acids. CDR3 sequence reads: CASSLIGVEQFF. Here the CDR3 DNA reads TGTGCCAGCAGCTTAATCGGGGTTGAGCAGTTCTTC.

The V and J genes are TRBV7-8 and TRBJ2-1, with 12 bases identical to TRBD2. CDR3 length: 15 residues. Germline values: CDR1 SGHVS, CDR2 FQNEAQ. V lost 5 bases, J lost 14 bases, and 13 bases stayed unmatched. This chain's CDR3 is CASSPTRLAGGLEFF. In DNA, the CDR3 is TGTGCCAGCAGCCCCACGCGGCTAGCGGGGGGGCTGGAGTTCTTC. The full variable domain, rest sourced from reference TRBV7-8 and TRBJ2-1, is GAGVSQSPRYKVAKRGQDVALRCDPISGHVSLFWYQQALGQGPEFLTYFQNEAQLDKSGLPSDRFFAERPEGSVSTLKIQRTQQEDSAVYLCASSPTRLAGGLEFFGPGTRLTVL.

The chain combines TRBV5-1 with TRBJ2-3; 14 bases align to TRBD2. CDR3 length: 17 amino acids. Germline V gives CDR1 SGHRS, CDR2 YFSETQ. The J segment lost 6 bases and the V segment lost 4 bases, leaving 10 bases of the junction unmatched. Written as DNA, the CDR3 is TGCGCCAGCAGCCATCCGGGACTAGCGGGGGCACTTGATACGCAGTATTTT. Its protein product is CASSHPGLAGALDTQYF. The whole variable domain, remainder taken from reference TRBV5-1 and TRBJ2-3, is KAGVTQTPRYLIKTRGQQVTLSCSPISGHRSVSWYQQTPGQGLQFLFEYFSETQRNKGNFPGRFSGRQFSNSRSEMNVSTLELGDSALYLCASSHPGLAGALDTQYFGPGTRLTVL.

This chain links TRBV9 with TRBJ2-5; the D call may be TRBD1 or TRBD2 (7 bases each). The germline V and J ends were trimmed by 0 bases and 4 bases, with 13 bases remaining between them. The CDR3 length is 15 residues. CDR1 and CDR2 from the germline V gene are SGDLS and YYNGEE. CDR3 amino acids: CASSVGGGGGETQYF. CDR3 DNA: TGTGCCAGCAGCGTAGGGGGAGGGGGCGGAGAGACCCAGTACTTC.

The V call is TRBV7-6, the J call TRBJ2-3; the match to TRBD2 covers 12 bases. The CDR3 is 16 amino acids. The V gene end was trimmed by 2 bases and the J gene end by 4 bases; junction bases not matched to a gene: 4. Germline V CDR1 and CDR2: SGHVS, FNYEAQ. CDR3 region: CASSLPSGGAADTQYF. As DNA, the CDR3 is TGTGCCAGCAGCTTACCTAGCGGGGGGGCTGCAGATACGCAGTATTTT. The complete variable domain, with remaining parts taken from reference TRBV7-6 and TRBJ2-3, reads GAGVSQSPRYKVTKRGQDVALRCDPISGHVSLYWYRQALGQGPEFLTYFNYEAQQDKSGLPNDRFSAERPEGSISTLTIQRTEQRDSAMYRCASSLPSGGAADTQYFGPGTRLTVL.

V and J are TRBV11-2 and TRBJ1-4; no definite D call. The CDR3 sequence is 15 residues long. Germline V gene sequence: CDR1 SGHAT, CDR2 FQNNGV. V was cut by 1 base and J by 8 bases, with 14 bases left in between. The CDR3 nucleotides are TGTGCCAGCAGCTTAGTTCGGCCCCGGAGGGAAAAACTGTTTTTT. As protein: CASSLVRPRREKLFF.